These 32 T cell receptor beta chains came from one sample sequenced in a study of blood T cell repertoires in COVID-19 (dated by TCRdb to about 2020). The library was obtained by the immunoSEQ multiplex PCR assay. The source is immuneACCESS, and TCRdb retained only in-frame sequences with V and J called. Part of the clones is not carried over; for the studies checked, unresolved V genes explain less than half of this, and the remainder is unexplained. The sample yields about 68,000 clones; about 86% were counted once. Together, the top ten hold 3.5% to 4.5% of the sample. Sample: peripheral blood. The receptors derive from a man between 50 and 59 years old with acute or convalescent COVID-19.

The sample holds one count of this clone. This rearrangement joins TRBV11-2 to TRBJ2-5; D gene uncertain. Trimming took off 1 base at V and 4 bases at J, with 13 bases between the two ends. Germline V gene lookup returns CDR1 SGHAT and CDR2 FQNNGV. The CDR3 consists of 15 residues. The CDR3 spells CASSLALYRGETQYF. The CDR3, as DNA: TGTGCCAGCAGCTTAGCTTTGTACCGCGGAGAGACCCAGTACTTC.

The V gene is TRBV12-5, the J gene TRBJ2-5; a weak D match, TRBD2 (6 bases). Germline-derived CDR1 and CDR2 are LGHNT and FRNRAP. CDR3 size: 14 residues. With 3 bases removed from V and 4 bases from J, the gap between germline ends came to 12 bases. The DNA for the CDR3 is TGTGCTAGTGGTTTAGGAGGGTACGGAGAGACCCAGTACTTC. This sequence encodes CASGLGGYGETQYF. The full variable domain, rest sourced from reference TRBV12-5 and TRBJ2-5, is DARVTQTPRHKVTEMGQEVTMRCQPILGHNTVFWYRQTMMQGLELLAYFRNRAPLDDSGMPKDRFSAEMPDATLATLKIQPSEPRDSAVYFCASGLGGYGETQYFGPGTRLLVL.

The chain is built from TRBV6-5 and TRBJ1-1; 7 positions match TRBD1. Per germline, CDR1 MNHEY and CDR2 SVGAGI. The V segment lost 5 bases and the J segment 5 bases; nucleotides outside the gene matches: 8. The CDR3 extends over 14 amino acids. CDR3 region: CASSRDRWGTEAFF. The CDR3 region has the DNA TGTGCCAGCAGTCGGGACAGATGGGGGACTGAAGCTTTCTTT.

J is TRBJ2-1 and V is TRBV6-5, with 10 bases aligning to TRBD2. There are 12 residues in the CDR3. Germline CDR1 and CDR2: MNHEY and SVGAGI. J gave up 8 bases and V 6 bases, and 1 base lay outside the gene matches. CDR3 sequence reads: CASRGTSDEQFF. As DNA, the CDR3 is TGTGCCAGCAGGGGGACTAGCGATGAGCAGTTCTTC.

The chain links TRBV2 to TRBJ2-5, with TRBD2 identical over 12 bases. The germline gives CDR1 SNHLY, CDR2 FYNNEI. The CDR3 is 17 amino acids. V lost 4 bases to trimming and J lost 4 bases; unmatched junction nucleotides: 10. CDR3 DNA: TGTGCCAGCAGTGCAGCTAGCGGGGGGGCTGTGCGAGAGACCCAGTACTTC. Its protein product is CASSAASGGAVRETQYF.

The V and J genes are TRBV19 and TRBJ1-5; D gene ambiguous. Trimming shortened V by 6 bases and J by 1 base, and 10 bases separated the two germline ends. The CDR3 has 14 residues. The germline V gene has CDR1 LNHDA and CDR2 SQIVND (reference sequence). In DNA, the CDR3 is TGTGCCAGTAGCCCAGGTTGGAGCAATCAGCCCCAGCATTTT. Translated, it gives CASSPGWSNQPQHF.

The chain carries TRBV3-1 (or the pseudogene TRBV3-2) and TRBJ2-5; perhaps TRBD2 as D (5 bases). Germline lookup yields CDR1 LGHDT and CDR2 YNNKEL (reference sequence). The CDR3 spans 13 residues. V was trimmed by 4 bases and J by 2 bases, leaving 8 bases between them. The DNA for the CDR3 is TGTGCCAGCAGCCGTGGACTGCAAGAGACCCAGTACTTC. It yields the protein CASSRGLQETQYF.

The V call is TRBV7-9, the J call TRBJ1-3; 7 nucleotides line up with TRBD1. The germline V gene encodes CDR1 SEHNR and CDR2 FQNEAQ (reference sequence). CDR3 length: 17 residues. With 5 bases clipped from V and 0 bases from J, the junction kept 10 bases outside the gene matches. The CDR3 region is CASSPLTGLSSGNTIYF. Written as DNA, the CDR3 is TGTGCCAGCAGCCCTTTGACAGGGTTAAGCTCTGGAAACACCATATATTTT. Based on the CDR3 plus reference TRBV7-9 and TRBJ1-3, the full variable domain is DTGVSQNPRHKITKRGQNVTFRCDPISEHNRLYWYRQTLGQGPEFLTYFQNEAQLEKSRLLSDRFSAERPKGSFSTLEIQRTEQGDSAMYLCASSPLTGLSSGNTIYFGEGSWLTVV.

V is TRBV2 and J is TRBJ1-2; D perhaps matches TRBD1 (6 bases). V was pared by 6 bases and J by 5 bases, with 16 bases between. Germline V gene data show CDR1 as SNHLY and CDR2 as FYNNEI. The CDR3 runs to 14 residues. Here the CDR3 reads CASRRSGVEYGYTF. The CDR3, as DNA: TGTGCCAGCAGGAGGTCAGGGGTTGAATATGGCTACACCTTC.

This chain joins TRBV9 and TRBJ1-3, with D unclear. Per germline, CDR1 SGDLS and CDR2 YYNGEE. The CDR3 sequence is 12 residues long. Trimming cost V 4 bases and J 4 bases, with 6 bases left between them. The CDR3 loop is CASSIRGNTIYF. CDR3 nucleotides: TGTGCCAGCAGCATCAGGGGAAACACCATATATTTT.

The table lists this clone with a few counts. The chain is built from TRBV25-1 and TRBJ1-1, with 8 positions matching TRBD1. The V and J ends lost 2 bases and 2 bases, in that order; junction bases with no gene match: 7. This CDR3 contains 16 residues. Germline lookup yields CDR1 MGHDK and CDR2 SYGVNS. CDR3 sequence (DNA): TGTGCCAGCAGTGAAGGGCGCCAGGGGGCTAACACTGAAGCTTTCTTT. Its protein is CASSEGRQGANTEAFF.

This clone was observed a few times. The chain carries TRBV6-5 and TRBJ2-7; 9 bases are a match to TRBD1. The CDR3 has 14 amino acids. Germline V lookup: CDR1 MNHEY, CDR2 SVGAGI. Trimming removed 7 bases from V and 3 bases from J; junction bases left unmatched: 7. CDR3 residues: CASKKDRGSYEQYF. The CDR3 coding sequence is TGTGCCAGCAAAAAGGACAGGGGAAGCTACGAGCAGTACTTC.

The chain has TRBV5-6 and TRBJ2-1, with D perhaps matching TRBD2 (5 bases). The V gene's germline CDR1 is SGHDT and CDR2 YYEEEE. The V end was cut by 0 bases, the J end by 10 bases, with 5 bases between. There are 11 residues in the CDR3. CDR3 protein: CASSLGGEQFF. The DNA of the CDR3 is TGTGCCAGCAGCTTGGGAGGGGAGCAGTTCTTC. Together with reference TRBV5-6 and TRBJ2-1, the CDR3 gives the full variable domain: DAGVTQSPTHLIKTRGQQVTLRCSPKSGHDTVSWYQQALGQGPQFIFQYYEEEERQRGNFPDRFSGHQFPNYSSELNVNALLLGDSALYLCASSLGGEQFFGPGTRLTVL.

The chain joins TRBV2 to TRBJ2-4, with D unresolved. The CDR3 totals 13 residues. Trimming took off 3 bases at V and 4 bases at J, with 7 bases between the two ends. Germline assignment: CDR1 SNHLY and CDR2 FYNNEI. The CDR3 coding sequence is TGTGCCAGCAGTGAGGGCAGGAAAAACATTCAGTACTTC. This translates into CASSEGRKNIQYF.

The J gene is TRBJ1-2, the V gene TRBV10-3, with D uncertain. This CDR3 spans 12 amino acids. Trimming pared 3 bases from V and 8 bases from J, leaving 10 bases between. The germline V gene encodes CDR1 ENHRY and CDR2 SYGVKD. DNA for the CDR3: TGTGCCATCAGTGAACGACAAAGAGGCTACACCTTC. It is translated as CAISERQRGYTF.

The V call is TRBV4-1, the J call TRBJ1-5; D unclear. Germline lookup yields CDR1 MGHRA and CDR2 YSYEKL. The CDR3 sequence is 14 residues long. The V and J ends lost 4 bases and 4 bases respectively, with 11 bases between them. The CDR3 sequence: CASSRSGSNQPQHF. DNA of the CDR3: TGCGCCAGCAGCCGTTCCGGTAGTAATCAGCCCCAGCATTTT.

The genes are TRBV7-3 and TRBJ2-5, with TRBD1 matching over 9 bases. J was trimmed by 5 bases and V by 5 bases; bases with no gene match: 3. The CDR3 runs 13 residues. Per germline, CDR1 SGHTA and CDR2 FQGTGA. Here the CDR3 reads CASSPTGGETQYF. The DNA for the CDR3 is TGTGCCAGCAGCCCAACAGGGGGCGAGACCCAGTACTTC.

The chain combines TRBV7-8 with TRBJ1-1; maybe TRBD1 (6 bases). Trimming took 1 base from V and 8 from J, leaving 11 bases between them. Germline V gene lookup returns CDR1 SGHVS and CDR2 FQNEAQ. CDR3 length equals 13 residues. DNA for the CDR3: TGTGCCAGCAGCTTAGGGGGGCAGGGGGAAGCTTTCTTT. Translated, it gives CASSLGGQGEAFF.

V is TRBV2 and J is TRBJ1-3, with TRBD1 matching 8 bases. V gave up 6 bases and J gave up 0 bases; unmatched junction bases: 4. Per germline, CDR1 SNHLY and CDR2 FYNNEI. This CDR3 spans 15 amino acids. The CDR3 nucleotides are TGTGCCAGCAGCCGGGACAGGAGCTCTGGAAACACCATATATTTT. This codes for CASSRDRSSGNTIYF.

This clone was counted a single time. CDR3 sequence: CASSRGPENTIYF. CDR3 nucleotides: TGTGCCAGCAGCAGGGGGCCCGAAAACACCATATATTTT. The chain joins TRBV6-5 to TRBJ1-3; TRBD1 agrees at 8 bases. Germline CDR1 reads MNHEY; CDR2 reads SVGAGI. The ends lost 6 bases at V and 6 bases at J; junction bases unmatched: 4. CDR3 length equals 13 residues.

The V and J genes are TRBV21-1 and TRBJ2-2; the table's D call of TRBD1 was not tested on the DNA. TRBV21-1 is an annotated pseudogene. CDR3 length equals 18 residues. The CDR3 coding sequence is TGTGCCAGCAGTCAAAACCAGATAAAAACAGGGTCCACCGGGGAGCTGTTTTTT. This codes for CASSQNQIKTGSTGELFF.

In this sample, this clone turned up a few times. This chain uses TRBV5-1 with TRBJ1-4; D may be TRBD1 (6 bases). The V end was cut by 0 bases, the J end by 8 bases, with 14 bases between. CDR3 length: 15 residues. Germline lookup yields CDR1 SGHRS and CDR2 YFSETQ. CDR3 in amino acids: CASSLDWGREEKLFF. CDR3 in DNA: TGCGCCAGCAGCTTGGATTGGGGGCGTGAGGAAAAACTGTTTTTT.

The gene calls are TRBV27 and TRBJ1-5; D may be TRBD1 (5 bases). This CDR3 contains 17 residues. Germline CDR1 MNHEY, CDR2 SMNVEV (reference sequence). Trimming shortened V by 0 bases and J by 2 bases, and 14 bases separated the two germline ends. This CDR3 is CASSLSRSQGGNQPQHF. In DNA form, the CDR3 reads TGTGCCAGCAGTTTATCGAGGAGCCAGGGCGGCAATCAGCCCCAGCATTTT.

This clone was counted once. The chain is built from TRBV7-3 and TRBJ2-1, with a tentative D call TRBD2 (5 bases). Germline lookup yields CDR1 SGHTA and CDR2 FQGTGA. The CDR3 has 13 residues. V gave up 2 bases and J gave up 5 bases, with 7 bases separating them. The chain's CDR3 is CASSLAGDNEQFF. DNA of the CDR3: TGTGCCAGCAGCTTAGCCGGGGACAATGAGCAGTTCTTC.

The table lists this clone with a count of one. The chain uses TRBV7-8 and TRBJ2-5; D gene uncertain. The CDR3 loop spans 13 amino acids. V lost 1 base, J lost 2 bases, and 5 bases lay in between. Germline V gene data show CDR1 as SGHVS and CDR2 as FQNEAQ. CDR3 region: CASSLVQQETQYF. DNA of the CDR3: TGTGCCAGCAGCTTAGTACAGCAAGAGACCCAGTACTTC.

The chain uses TRBV4-1 and TRBJ1-1, with TRBD1 matching 9 bases. Trimming took 3 bases from V and 4 from J; bases not matched to a gene: 3. CDR1 is MGHRA, CDR2 YSYEKL, per germline. This CDR3 has 14 amino acids. CDR3 protein: CASSHRQGGTEAFF. Written as DNA, the CDR3 is TGCGCCAGCAGCCATCGACAGGGGGGCACTGAAGCTTTCTTT.

The chain recombines TRBV21-1 with TRBJ1-1; TRBD1, the D gene given by the table, was not confirmed from the DNA. TRBV21-1 is described as a pseudogene. This CDR3 has 14 residues. The CDR3 DNA follows: TGTGCCAGCAGCAAAGACAGGGGGCACACTGAAGCTTTCTTT. This translates into CASSKDRGHTEAFF.

CDR3 amino acids: CASSVRLGGSTDTQYF. The CDR3 bases are TGTGCCAGCAGCGTTCGACTCGGGGGTAGCACAGATACGCAGTATTTT. The chain couples TRBV5-5 to TRBJ2-3; a weak D match, TRBD2 (6 bases). This CDR3 region has 16 residues. The V and J ends lost 4 bases and 0 bases respectively, with 15 bases between them. Germline values: CDR1 SGHKS, CDR2 YYEKEE (reference sequence).

The chain couples TRBV6-5 to TRBJ2-5, with D possibly TRBD2 on 5 matching bases. The germline gives CDR1 MNHEY, CDR2 SVGAGI. Trimming removed 2 bases from V and 5 bases from J, with 15 bases in between. This CDR3 is built from 15 residues. The CDR3: CASSYGGSGLETQYF. DNA for the CDR3: TGTGCCAGCAGTTACGGTGGGAGTGGGCTTGAGACCCAGTACTTC.

The V gene is TRBV5-1, the J gene TRBJ2-7, with D hard to call. The ends were cut back, 2 bases at V and 7 bases at J, with 25 bases in the middle. CDR3 size: 17 residues. The V gene's germline CDR1 is SGHRS and CDR2 YFSETQ. CDR3 DNA: TGCGCCAGCAGCTTATCCTCATTAGGTAGCCCGGCACGGGAGCAGTACTTC. It is translated as CASSLSSLGSPAREQYF.

This clone was counted only a few times. CDR3 loop: CASSTRTGEKYGYTF. CDR3 bases: TGCGCCAGCAGCACCCGGACGGGAGAGAAATATGGCTACACCTTC. This rearrangement joins TRBV5-1 to TRBJ1-2; no definite D call. Trimming took off 4 bases at V and 5 bases at J, with 18 bases between the two ends. Germline V gives CDR1 SGHRS, CDR2 YFSETQ. The CDR3 is 15 amino acids.

The V gene is TRBV11-3, the J gene TRBJ1-5; 8 bases are shared with TRBD1. Trimming removed 2 bases from V and 9 bases from J; junction bases left unmatched: 9. CDR1 is SGHNT, CDR2 YENEEA, per germline. The CDR3 length is 15 residues. Here the CDR3 reads CASSLSGTGTSPQHF. The CDR3 bases are TGTGCCAGCAGCTTATCCGGGACAGGTACGTCGCCCCAGCATTTT.